The clone carrying this T cell receptor beta chain was seen only once. The target antigen is unknown. This entry is derived from a study of shared clonotypes between healthy human individuals. General observations from the study: Several donors showed sharing of about 4.7% of naive CD4 clonotypes. A reduction in generation probabilities was seen for non-shared clonotypes relative to those shared by all four donors.

Sequencing was performed with immunoSEQ multiplex PCR; in TCRdb, only in-frame clones are kept and a portion is missing. The data contain approximately 2,300,000 clones, 85% to 95% of them seen just once; the ten biggest clones take up 0.37%. Everyone who donated was a Caucasian adult who lived in Nashville, Tennessee. CD4+ cells underwent separation, giving CD45RA+ naive and CD45RA-negative memory subsets. Germline V CDR1 and CDR2: SGHNT, YYREEE (reference sequence). CDR3 length: 16 amino acids. V was clipped by 4 bases and J by 4 bases, with 17 bases between them. V gene TRBV5-4 combines with J gene TRBJ2-2; possibly TRBD1 for D (7 bases). This receptor was identified in a man between 18 and 29 years old in good health. Some clones in this sample may be carry-over from other donors' samples. Sample: naive CD4+ T cells from PBMCs. Subset described: CD45RA+ positively selected. CDR3 DNA: TGTGCCAGCAGCCTGCAGGGGGGTTATAGCACCGGGGAGCTGTTTTTT. Protein sequence: CASSLQGGYSTGELFF.